The present entry profiles one T cell receptor (beta chain) with its context. The data belong to a study of blood T cell repertoires in COVID-19. Across the whole study: The United States, Italy and Spain provided the acute and convalescent COVID-19 samples. PBMCs, B-cell-depleted T cells, or T cells provided the cDNA or gDNA that made up the material.

The V gene's germline CDR1 is MNHEY and CDR2 SVGAGI. Trimming removed 6 bases at V and 4 bases at J, with 12 bases between. The CDR3 consists of 13 residues. Original methodology: Counts of nucleated cells, estimated from reference gene primer amplification, were obtained. Profiling relied on immunoSEQ multiplex PCR, and the TCRdb table lists in-frame clones only, not all of them. The V and J calls and clone size were taken over from that table, and D and trimming were inferred from the DNA. The sample gives 130,000 to 150,000 clones, 85% of which show up once; about 3% is in the top ten. The TCR comes from a woman aged 40 to 50 with active or convalescent COVID-19. Sequenced sample: peripheral blood. The chain joins TRBV6-5 to TRBJ1-1; D ambiguous. DNA of the CDR3: TGTGCCAGCAGCCCCATCAAGCCCACTGAAGCTTTCTTT. It translates to CASSPIKPTEAFF.